This TCR beta chain came from a study of CD8+ T cells in alopecia areata (dated by TCRdb to between 2018 and 2020). Context from the whole study: High-throughput TCRbeta sequencing was used to examine T cell clonal expansion in alopecia areata in both the C3H/HeJ mouse model and human patients. Scalp tissue and sorted CD4+ and CD8+ peripheral blood T cells from patchy and totalis/universalis alopecia areata patients and from healthy controls were covered by human TCRbeta sequencing. Clonality in the scalp was compared among normal scalp (n=4), patchy alopecia areata scalp (n=8), and alopecia totalis/universalis scalp (n=8). RNA was obtained with the PAXgene miRNA kit for fixed scalp, the miRNeasy kit for PBMCs, and the RNeasy kit for mouse skin. TCRbeta CDR3 regions were amplified by immunoSEQ multiplex PCR with 35 Vbeta forward and 13 Jbeta reverse primers. General study outcomes and caveats: TCR sequences shared between patients were less clear than in mice, possibly partly because of HLA diversity in the patient population. Resident alphabeta T cells in normal human skin are also sequenced, complicating scalp TCR repertoire analysis, unlike mouse skin dominated by gammadelta T cells. Higher clonality and more expanded CD8+ clones were observed in lesional scalp than in normal scalp, particularly in alopecia totalis/universalis, a finding suggestive of antigenic drive.

The library came from the immunoSEQ multiplex PCR assay. To provide template for TCR sequencing, every sample had RNA extracted and reverse transcribed into cDNA. First-strand cDNA was synthesized with SuperScript III using a 2:1 mix of oligo-dT and random hexamers. Amplification bias was assessed with a synthetic immune receptor repertoire, and residual bias was removed computationally. The original pipeline was this. Raw reads were preprocessed to remove errors, and CDR3 was defined according to IMGT conventions as the region from the conserved cysteine to phenylalanine. Clonality was computed as 1 minus the Shannon entropy, with the entropy normalized by log2 of the number of productive unique TCRs. CD4 or CD8 identity of scalp clones was inferred by cross-referencing scalp TCRbeta sequences with sorted blood CD4 and CD8 repertoires. Imported from immuneACCESS, the table was reduced by TCRdb to in-frame sequences with V and J called. These copies leave out some clones; in studies compared against another copy, an unresolved V gene accounts for under half, and the cause of the remainder is not known. V and J calls and clone size come straight from that table; D and trimming were deduced from the DNA. The sample table contains around 80,000 clones; only one count was recorded for roughly half of them. The ten largest make up under 6.5% of the sample.

This clone was picked up one time. The antigen this receptor binds is unknown. No qualities accompany the bases; no much larger clone lies one base away. The CDR1 and CDR2 encoded by the germline V gene are SGHRS and YFSETQ. The germline V and J ends show losses of 3 bases and 3 bases respectively, and no gene match explains 6 bases of the junction. From its cysteine to its phenylalanine, the CDR3 spans 15 amino acids. The sequence is cut down to CDR3 DNA, 45 bases in frame from base 1. From alopecia areata patients, peripheral blood was collected along with lesional scalp punch biopsies. PBMCs were isolated by density centrifugation and stained for CD3, CD4 and CD8, and CD4+ and CD8+ T cells were sorted on a FACSAria. The untreated alopecia areata patients were recruited through a multicenter biomarker study. Blood CD8+ T cells from about 5 biomarker-study patients were further sorted into NKG2D-low and NKG2D-high fractions.

The chain couples TRBV5-1 to TRBJ2-7, and 10 junctional nucleotides match TRBD2. This clonotype was obtained from a human donor with alopecia areata. The sample consisted of NKG2D-high CD8+ T cells sorted from blood. The sample's cell subset or site, from its label and the paper: sorted CD8+ NKG2D-high blood T cells. The sequence in DNA is TGCGCCAGCAGCTCCTCTGGACTAGCGGACTACGAGCAGTACTTC. The translation is CASSSSGLADYEQYF.